Sequencing of this T cell receptor beta chain was carried out in a study of T cell responses to AZD1222 COVID-19 vaccine. General observations from the study: At study baseline, merely six AZD1222 recipients were seropositive. Donors were mostly white British, more females; clonal diversity possibly underestimated. Unmutated variant regions are reportedly targeted by nearly half of spike-specific TCRs.

Germline V gives CDR1 LNHDA, CDR2 SQIVND (reference sequence). This CDR3 spans 14 amino acids. Trimming cost V 3 bases and J 3 bases, with 12 bases left between them. This clone was found a few times. The antigen is undetermined. Some second doses came at about 4 weeks and others at about 12 weeks; these were pooled. The protocol was immunoSEQ multiplex PCR, while the TCRdb copy is restricted to in-frame clones and leaves out a portion. The profile shows roughly 40,000 clones, about 87% of them singletons. The chain employs TRBV19 and TRBJ2-7, with a possible D match to TRBD1 (5 bases). Sequenced here: peripheral blood, sampled 28 days after the second AZD1222 dose. This sequence was found in an adult who received the AZD1222 COVID-19 vaccine. The CDR3, as DNA: TGTGCCAGTAGTATGGGGCCGAATAACTACGAGCAGTACTTC. As protein: CASSMGPNNYEQYF.